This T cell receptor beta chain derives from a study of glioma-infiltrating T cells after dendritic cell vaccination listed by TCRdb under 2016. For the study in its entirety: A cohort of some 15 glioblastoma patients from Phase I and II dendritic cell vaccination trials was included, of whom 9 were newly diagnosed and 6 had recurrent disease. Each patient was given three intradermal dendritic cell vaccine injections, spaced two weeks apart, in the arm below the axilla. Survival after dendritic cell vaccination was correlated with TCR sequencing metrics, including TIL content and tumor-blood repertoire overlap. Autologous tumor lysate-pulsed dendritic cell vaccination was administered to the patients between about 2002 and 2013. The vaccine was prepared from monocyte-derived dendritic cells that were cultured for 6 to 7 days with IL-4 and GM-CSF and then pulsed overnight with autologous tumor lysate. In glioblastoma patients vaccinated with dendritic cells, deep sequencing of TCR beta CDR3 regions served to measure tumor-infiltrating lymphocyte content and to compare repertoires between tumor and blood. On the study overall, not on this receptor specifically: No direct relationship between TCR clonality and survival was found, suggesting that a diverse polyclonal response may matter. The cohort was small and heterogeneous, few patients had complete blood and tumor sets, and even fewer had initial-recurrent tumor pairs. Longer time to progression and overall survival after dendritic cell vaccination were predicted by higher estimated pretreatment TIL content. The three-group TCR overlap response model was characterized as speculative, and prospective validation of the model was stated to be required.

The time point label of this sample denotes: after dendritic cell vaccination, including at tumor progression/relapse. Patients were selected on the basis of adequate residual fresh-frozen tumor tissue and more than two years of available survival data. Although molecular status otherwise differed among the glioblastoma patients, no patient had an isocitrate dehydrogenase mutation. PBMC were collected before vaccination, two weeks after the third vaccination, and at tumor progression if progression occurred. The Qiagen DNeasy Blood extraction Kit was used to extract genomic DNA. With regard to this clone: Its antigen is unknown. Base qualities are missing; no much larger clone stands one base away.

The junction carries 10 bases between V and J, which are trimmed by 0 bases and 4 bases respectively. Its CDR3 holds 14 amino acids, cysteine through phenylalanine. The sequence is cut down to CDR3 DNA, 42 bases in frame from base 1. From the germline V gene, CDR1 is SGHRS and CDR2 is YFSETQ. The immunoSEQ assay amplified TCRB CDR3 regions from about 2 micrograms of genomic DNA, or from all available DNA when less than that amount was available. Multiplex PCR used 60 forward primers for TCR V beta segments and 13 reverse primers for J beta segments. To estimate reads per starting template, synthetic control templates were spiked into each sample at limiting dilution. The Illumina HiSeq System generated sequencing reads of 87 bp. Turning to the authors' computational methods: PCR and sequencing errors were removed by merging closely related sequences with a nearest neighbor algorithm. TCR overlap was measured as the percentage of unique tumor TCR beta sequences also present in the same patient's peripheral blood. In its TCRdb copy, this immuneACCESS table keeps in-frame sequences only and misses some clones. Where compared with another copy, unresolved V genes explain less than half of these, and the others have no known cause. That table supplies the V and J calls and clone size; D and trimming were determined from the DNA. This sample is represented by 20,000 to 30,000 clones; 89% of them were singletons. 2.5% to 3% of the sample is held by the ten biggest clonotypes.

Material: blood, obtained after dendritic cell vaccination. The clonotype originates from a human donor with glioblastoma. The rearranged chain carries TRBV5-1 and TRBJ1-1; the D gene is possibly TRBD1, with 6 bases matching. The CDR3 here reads CASSLAGGGTEAFF. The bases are TGCGCCAGCAGCTTGGCGGGGGGCGGCACTGAAGCTTTCTTT.